The 6 T cell receptor beta chains listed next were all sequenced from one sample in a study of T cells in Graves' hyperthyroidism and ophthalmopathy. The investigators amplified TCR beta CDR3 regions from RNA transcripts. The HTBI primer set was used in a first-round RT-PCR of the TCR CDR3. TCRdb itself ran the multiplex PCR reads through MiXCR, one entry per CDR3 protein. This sample has hundreds of thousands of distinct CDR3 sequences, with approximately 20% found just once. Sequenced: blood. Receptor source: a man aged 25 to 40 with Graves' ophthalmopathy.

This clonotype was counted ten times or more. The genes are TRBV12-3 or TRBV12-4 and TRBJ2-1; tentative D call: TRBD2 (5 bases). The CDR3 consists of 13 residues. The ends were cut back, 4 bases at V and 5 bases at J, with 9 bases in the middle. The CDR3 sequence is CASSWTEDNEQFF. The CDR3 coding sequence is TGTGCCAGCAGTTGGACTGAAGACAATGAGCAGTTCTTC.

This clonotype appeared a few times. This sequence joins TRBV6-5 and TRBJ1-1; D not resolved. Trimming took 2 bases from V and 3 from J, leaving 7 bases between them. Per the germline V gene, CDR1 is MNHEY and CDR2 is SVGAGI. This CDR3 is built from 13 residues. The CDR3 here is CASSYTQYTEAFF. The CDR3 region has the DNA TGTGCCAGCAGTTACACTCAGTACACTGAAGCTTTCTTT.

In its sample, this clonotype was seen once. This rearrangement joins TRBV28 to TRBJ1-5; 7 nucleotides match TRBD1. This CDR3 is built from 17 residues. Germline CDR1 MDHEN, CDR2 SYDVKM. Trimming took 4 bases from V and 5 from J; bases not matched to a gene: 14. For the CDR3, the DNA is TGTGCCAGCAGTTGGGCCAAAGGGACAGCGAGGCATCAGCCCCAGCATTTT. It yields the protein CASSWAKGTARHQPQHF.

This clonotype was recorded many times. This rearrangement joins TRBV28 to TRBJ2-7, with 10 nucleotides matching TRBD1. Germline V gene data show CDR1 as MDHEN and CDR2 as SYDVKM. The CDR3 covers 18 residues. Trimming at V came to 4 bases and at J to 3 bases, leaving 15 bases not matched to a gene. Written as DNA, the CDR3 is TGTGCCAGCAGTTCGGCCGGACAGGGGGTAGGCCTCGTCTACGAGCAGTACTTC. Protein: CASSSAGQGVGLVYEQYF.

This clonotype appeared a few times. This CDR3 reads CASSVNYDYEQYF. CDR3 nucleotides: TGTGCCAGCAGCGTAAACTACGACTACGAGCAGTACTTC. This chain links TRBV3-1 with TRBJ2-7; D ambiguous. CDR1 and CDR2 (germline): LGHDT, YNNKEL (reference sequence). This CDR3 has 13 residues. The germline V and J ends were trimmed by 5 bases and 3 bases, with 11 bases remaining between them.

This clonotype showed up just a few times. The chain links TRBV20-1 to TRBJ1-4; D might be TRBD1 (6 bases). Germline V gene lookup returns CDR1 DFQATT and CDR2 SNEGSKA (reference sequence). This CDR3 has 16 residues. V was clipped by 0 bases and J by 8 bases, with 19 bases between them. The CDR3, as DNA: TGCAGTGCTAGAGATCCCTTGCCCACAGGGAAGGAAAAACTGTTTTTT. This codes for CSARDPLPTGKEKLFF.